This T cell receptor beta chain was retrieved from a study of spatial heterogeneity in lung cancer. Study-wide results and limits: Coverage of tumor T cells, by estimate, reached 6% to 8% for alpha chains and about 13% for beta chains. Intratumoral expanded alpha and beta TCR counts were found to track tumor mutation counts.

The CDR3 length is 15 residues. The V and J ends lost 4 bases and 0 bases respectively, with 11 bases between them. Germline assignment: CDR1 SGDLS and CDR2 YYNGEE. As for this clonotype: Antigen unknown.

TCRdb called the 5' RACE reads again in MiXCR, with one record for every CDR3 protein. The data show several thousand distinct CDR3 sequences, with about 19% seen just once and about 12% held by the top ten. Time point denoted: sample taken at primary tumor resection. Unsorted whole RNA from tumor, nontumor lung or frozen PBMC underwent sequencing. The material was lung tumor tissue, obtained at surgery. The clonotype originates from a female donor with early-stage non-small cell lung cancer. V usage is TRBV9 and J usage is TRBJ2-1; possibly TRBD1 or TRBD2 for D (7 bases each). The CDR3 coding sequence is TGTGCCAGCAGCCCAGGGGGGGACTCCTACAATGAGCAGTTCTTC. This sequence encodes CASSPGGDSYNEQFF.